The 14 T cell receptor beta chains below were found in one sample sequenced in a study of blood T cells in healthy people across ages (dated by TCRdb to between 2015 and 2017). Library preparation employed 5' RACE. These reads were obtained on an Illumina HiSeq 2500. A second PCR of roughly 6 to 11 cycles was run with a J-beta primer mix and a sample-barcoded 5' primer. TCRdb itself trimmed the public reads at Q25 with fastp, ran MiXCR and retained productive beta chains. CDR3 protein duplicates are merged, each entry listing the most common genes and DNA. The sample data list about 1.8 million distinct CDR3 sequences, and less than 50% of these were observed just once. The ten largest clones capture around 2.1% of the sample. The specimen was blood. These receptors all stem from a woman aged 40 to 50 in good health.

This clonotype was counted a few times. The CDR3 loop is CASSVQSGGYTF. The CDR3 coding sequence is TGTGCCAGCAGCGTGCAATCAGGTGGCTACACCTTC. The genes are TRBV9 and TRBJ1-2; D is uncertain. The germline V gene has CDR1 SGDLS and CDR2 YYNGEE. There are 12 residues in the CDR3. Deletions cut 2 bases from V and 7 bases from J, with 9 bases between.

This clonotype occurred a few times. The rearrangement joins TRBV12-3 or TRBV12-4 to TRBJ2-1; D unresolved. The CDR3 length is 15 residues. V gave up 3 bases and J gave up 1 base, with 10 bases separating them. CDR3 sequence: CASSFVTLSYNEQFF. The CDR3 DNA reads as TGTGCCAGCAGTTTTGTAACCCTTTCCTACAATGAGCAGTTCTTC.

J is TRBJ1-6 and V is TRBV7-9; TRBD1 is a possible D gene (5 bases). V lost 5 bases to trimming and J lost 0 bases, with 11 bases between them. CDR3 length: 16 residues. Germline lookup yields CDR1 SEHNR and CDR2 FQNEAQ (reference sequence). For the CDR3, the DNA is TGTGCCAGCAGCCGACAGTCGAGCTCCTATAATTCACCCCTCCACTTT. It specifies CASSRQSSSYNSPLHF.

The CDR3, as DNA: TGCGCCAGCAGCTTGATCCAGGGCAAGGGTTACACCGGGGAGCTGTTTTTT. Its translation is CASSLIQGKGYTGELFF. The V gene is TRBV5-1, the J gene TRBJ2-2; a possible D gene is TRBD1 (5 bases). The germline V gene has CDR1 SGHRS and CDR2 YFSETQ. This CDR3 has 17 amino acids. V dropped 1 base and J dropped 3 bases, with 16 bases sitting between them.

V gene TRBV11-2 combines with J gene TRBJ2-1; D might be TRBD2 (6 bases). The germline gives CDR1 SGHAT, CDR2 FQNNGV. V dropped 5 bases and J dropped 7 bases, with 21 bases sitting between them. The CDR3 consists of 16 residues. The CDR3 reads CASSLGGGTPMNEQFF. The CDR3 DNA follows: TGTGCCAGCAGCCTGGGTGGGGGGACTCCTATGAATGAGCAGTTCTTC.

This chain connects TRBV4-3 to TRBJ2-3, with D perhaps matching TRBD2 (7 bases). This CDR3 region has 16 residues. The germline V and J ends were trimmed by 4 bases and 0 bases, with 14 bases remaining between them. Germline V gene data show CDR1 as LGHNA and CDR2 as YSLEER. The CDR3 bases are TGCGCCAGCAGCCGGGGAGGGGGGGGAAGCACAGATACGCAGTATTTT. It encodes CASSRGGGGSTDTQYF.

This clonotype was counted a single time. The chain combines TRBV12-3 or TRBV12-4 with TRBJ2-1; the D gene is possibly TRBD1 (5 bases). Trimming took 7 bases from V and 9 from J, leaving 13 bases between them. CDR3 size: 12 residues. DNA for the CDR3: TGTGCCAGCACCCCACAGGTATCTGAGCAGTTCTTC. It codes for CASTPQVSEQFF.

The V call is TRBV7-2, the J call TRBJ1-1; D ambiguous. Germline values: CDR1 SGHTA, CDR2 FQGNSA. The CDR3 consists of 14 residues. V was trimmed by 5 bases and J by 11 bases, leaving 21 bases between them. As DNA, the CDR3 is TGTGCCAGCAGCCCCGGGCCGACTCTGGAAGAGGCTTTCTTT. The encoded protein is CASSPGPTLEEAFF.

This clonotype has just a few counts. The J gene is TRBJ2-1, the V gene TRBV5-1; no reliable D call. Per germline, CDR1 SGHRS and CDR2 YFSETQ. V gave up 5 bases and J gave up 1 base, with 13 bases separating them. The CDR3 extends over 15 amino acids. The CDR3 sequence: CASRSLTASYNEQFF. CDR3 in DNA: TGCGCCAGCAGATCTCTCACAGCATCCTACAATGAGCAGTTCTTC.

The chain links TRBV28 to TRBJ2-7; 10 bases are a match to TRBD1. The DNA end is a closer match to TRBJ2-5, so the J assignment may be wrong. CDR3 size: 16 residues. CDR1 is MDHEN, CDR2 SYDVKM, per germline. This chain's CDR3 is CASSQPGQGFQETQYF. CDR3 in DNA: TGTGCCAGCAGTCAACCGGGACAGGGGTTCCAAGAGACCCAGTACTTC.

V is TRBV20-1 and J is TRBJ2-1; D possibly uses TRBD1 or TRBD2 (5 bases each). The J call is doubtful: the DNA matches TRBJ2-7 better. The germline V gene encodes CDR1 DFQATT and CDR2 SNEGSKA (reference sequence). This CDR3 has 15 residues. CDR3 coding DNA: TGCAGTGCTCTCCGTGGCCGGGGCTCCTACAATGAGCAGTACTTC. Residues: CSALRGRGSYNEQYF.

This chain connects TRBV10-1 to TRBJ2-7; TRBD2 might be the D (6 bases). The germline gives CDR1 WNHNN, CDR2 SYGVQD (reference sequence). The CDR3 runs 14 residues. Trimming cost V 3 bases and J 5 bases, with 14 bases left between them. CDR3 protein: CASSEPGLTDEQYF. CDR3 bases: TGCGCCAGCAGTGAACCTGGACTAACAGACGAGCAGTACTTC.

This clonotype occurred once. This chain uses TRBV27 with TRBJ1-2, with D perhaps matching TRBD1 (5 bases). Germline V gene sequence: CDR1 MNHEY, CDR2 SMNVEV (reference sequence). Trimming shortened V by 3 bases and J by 7 bases, and 18 bases separated the two germline ends. The CDR3 is 15 residues long. CDR3 sequence reads: CASSFTRGTPCGYTF. The CDR3 DNA is TGTGCCAGCAGTTTTACACGAGGGACTCCCTGTGGCTACACCTTC.

This clonotype was observed a handful of times. The rearrangement uses TRBV2 and TRBJ2-1; TRBD1 agrees at 10 bases. Germline lookup yields CDR1 SNHLY and CDR2 FYNNEI. The CDR3 consists of 13 residues. V shed 10 bases, J shed 7 bases, and the junction held 7 bases outside the gene matches. CDR3 in amino acids: CAMAGTGVNEQFF. For the CDR3, the DNA is TGTGCCATGGCAGGGACAGGGGTAAATGAGCAGTTCTTC.